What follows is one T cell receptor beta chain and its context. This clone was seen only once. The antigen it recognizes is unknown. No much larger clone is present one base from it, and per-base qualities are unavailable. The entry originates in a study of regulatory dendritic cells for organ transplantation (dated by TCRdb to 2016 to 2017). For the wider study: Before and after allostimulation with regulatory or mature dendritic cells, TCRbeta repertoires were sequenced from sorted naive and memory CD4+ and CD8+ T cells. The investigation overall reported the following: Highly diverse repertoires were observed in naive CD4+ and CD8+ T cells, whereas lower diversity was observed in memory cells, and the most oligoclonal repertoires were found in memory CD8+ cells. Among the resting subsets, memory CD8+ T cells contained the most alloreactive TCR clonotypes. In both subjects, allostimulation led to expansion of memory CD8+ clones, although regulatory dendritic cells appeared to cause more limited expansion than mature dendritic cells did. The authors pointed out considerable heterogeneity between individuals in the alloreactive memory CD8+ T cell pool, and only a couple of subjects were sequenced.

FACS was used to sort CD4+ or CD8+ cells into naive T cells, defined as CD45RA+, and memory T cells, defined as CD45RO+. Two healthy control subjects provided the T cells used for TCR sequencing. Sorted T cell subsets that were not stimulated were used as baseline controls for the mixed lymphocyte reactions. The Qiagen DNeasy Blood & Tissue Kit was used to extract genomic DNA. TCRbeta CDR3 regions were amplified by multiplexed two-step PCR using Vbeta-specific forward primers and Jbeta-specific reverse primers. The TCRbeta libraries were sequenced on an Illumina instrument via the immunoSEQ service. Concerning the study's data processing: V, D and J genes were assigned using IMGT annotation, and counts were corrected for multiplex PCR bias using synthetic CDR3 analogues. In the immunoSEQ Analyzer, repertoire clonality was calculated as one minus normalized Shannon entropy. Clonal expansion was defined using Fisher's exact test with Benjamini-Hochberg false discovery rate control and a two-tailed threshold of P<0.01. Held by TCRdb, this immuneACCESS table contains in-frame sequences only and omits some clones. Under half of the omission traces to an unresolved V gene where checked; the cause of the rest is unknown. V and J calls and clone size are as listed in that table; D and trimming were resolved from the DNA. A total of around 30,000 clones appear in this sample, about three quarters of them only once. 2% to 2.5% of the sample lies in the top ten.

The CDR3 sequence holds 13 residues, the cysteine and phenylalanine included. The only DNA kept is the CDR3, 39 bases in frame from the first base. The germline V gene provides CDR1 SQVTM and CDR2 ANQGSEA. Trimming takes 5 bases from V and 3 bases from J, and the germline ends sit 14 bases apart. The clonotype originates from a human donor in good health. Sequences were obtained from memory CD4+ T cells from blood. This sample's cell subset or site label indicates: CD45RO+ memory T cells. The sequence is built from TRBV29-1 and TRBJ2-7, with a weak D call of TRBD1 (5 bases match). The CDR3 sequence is CSVLGPGNYEQYF. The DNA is TGCAGCGTTCTTGGACCAGGGAACTACGAGCAGTACTTC.